Detailed here is one T cell receptor beta chain. After the reaction, the investigators sorted the proliferating CFSE-low CD3+CD4+ and CD3+CD8+ responders. Method: immunoSEQ multiplex PCR; TCRdb's copy keeps in-frame clones and lacks some. The table records roughly 25,000 clones, about 40% of them present only once. The entry originates in a study of graft-versus-host responses after intestinal transplantation. Looking at the study overall: Each recipient received a multivisceral, liver-intestinal, or isolated intestinal graft. Study outcomes and limitations: Allograft clonal ratios (graft-versus-host to host-versus-graft) were high in patients who had graft-donor T cell macrochimerism. Recipient bone marrow held GvH clones, some seen earlier in ileum or blood.

The germline gives CDR1 LNHNV, CDR2 YYDKDF (reference sequence). V dropped 2 bases and J dropped 6 bases, with 16 bases sitting between them. The CDR3 spans 16 residues. The chain links TRBV15 to TRBJ1-4; D may be TRBD1 (5 bases). Sample: alloreactive CD4+ T cells from a mixed lymphocyte reaction culture, taken before intestinal transplant. Stated subset: CFSE-low proliferating T cells sorted from roughly six-day pre-transplant mixed lymphocyte reaction (GvH or HvG direction). The source of this sequence is a human patient who received an intestinal transplant. CDR3 nucleotides: TGTGCCACCAGCAGATCGACAGCGGGAGGGGATGAAAAACTGTTTTTT. The encoded protein is CATSRSTAGGDEKLFF.